This note documents a single T cell receptor beta chain sequence. This record belongs to a study of blood T cell repertoires in COVID-19. Study-level background: Sample material is recorded as cDNA or gDNA derived from T cells, B-cell-depleted T cells, or PBMCs.

This CDR3 has 17 amino acids. V was clipped by 3 bases and J by 1 base; unmatched bases: 5. CDR1 is SGHTA, CDR2 FQGNSA, per germline. In the original processing: Amplification from reference gene primers served as the basis for estimated nucleated cell counts. The data were produced by immunoSEQ multiplex PCR, yet TCRdb's version contains in-frame clones alone and is incomplete. The V and J calls and the clone size are those of that table, but D and trimming were determined from the DNA. Among more than 95,000 clones, about three quarters were seen once, and the ten largest hold 6.2%. Material: peripheral blood. This TCR derives from a man aged 70-80 years with acute or convalescent COVID-19. The V gene is TRBV7-2, the J gene TRBJ2-3; 12 bases map to TRBD2. In DNA form, the CDR3 reads TGTGCCAGCAGCTTGCAGTCTAGCGGGAGGGGCACAGATACGCAGTATTTT. Translating it yields CASSLQSSGRGTDTQYF.